Below, 28 T cell receptor beta chains from the same sample are listed, as sequenced in a study of shared clonotypes between healthy human individuals. Repertoires were generated with immunoSEQ multiplex PCR, while TCRdb's copy carries only in-frame clones and drops some. This table has about 1 million clones, around 74% appearing once. The sample was memory CD4+ T cells sorted from blood. Subset reported: CD45RA-negative fraction. The receptors were gathered from a man aged 18 to 30 in good health.

The gene calls are TRBV4-3 and TRBJ1-3; D gene ambiguous. V gave up 4 bases and J gave up 8 bases, with 18 bases separating them. This CDR3 is built from 15 residues. Looked up from germline, CDR1 is LGHNA and CDR2 is YSLEER. CDR3 amino acids: CASSPDGRSMDTIYF. DNA of the CDR3: TGCGCCAGCAGCCCGGACGGGCGTAGCATGGACACCATATATTTT.

A word on this clone: Other nucleotide sequences in the sample specify the same CDR3. The gene calls are TRBV29-1 and TRBJ2-3; no definite D call. Trimming took off 1 base at V and 2 bases at J, with 4 bases between the two ends. Germline V gene sequence: CDR1 SQVTM, CDR2 ANQGSEA. This CDR3 contains 12 residues. The CDR3 bases are TGCAGCGTTGAAGGAGTCACAGATACGCAGTATTTT. Translating gives CSVEGVTDTQYF.

V and J are TRBV2 and TRBJ2-1; the match to TRBD2 covers 14 bases. The CDR3 has 16 amino acids. Germline V gives CDR1 SNHLY, CDR2 FYNNEI. The V segment lost 2 bases and the J segment 7 bases; nucleotides outside the gene matches: 4. The CDR3 sequence is CASSEPGTSGSNEQFF. CDR3 DNA: TGTGCCAGCAGTGAACCCGGGACTAGCGGGAGTAATGAGCAGTTCTTC.

The rearrangement joins TRBV4-3 to TRBJ2-1, with TRBD1 matching over 9 bases. The CDR3 is 15 residues long. V shed 4 bases and J 2 bases; nucleotides not matched to a gene: 3. CDR1 and CDR2 (germline): LGHNA, YSLEER. The CDR3 reads CASSRDRVTYNEQFF. As DNA, the CDR3 is TGCGCCAGCAGCCGGGACAGGGTTACCTACAATGAGCAGTTCTTC.

The chain joins TRBV10-3 to TRBJ2-2, with D possibly being TRBD2 (6 bases). CDR1 and CDR2 from the germline V gene are ENHRY and SYGVKD. V lost 4 bases and J 6 bases, leaving 12 bases between the germline ends. The CDR3 length is 14 residues. The CDR3 spells CAISVGREAGELFF. In DNA form, the CDR3 reads TGTGCCATCAGTGTTGGCAGGGAGGCCGGGGAGCTGTTTTTT.

The rearrangement links TRBV30 to TRBJ2-7; TRBD2 might be the D (6 bases). The CDR3 totals 14 residues. The germline CDR1 and CDR2 sequences are GTSNPN and SVGIG (reference sequence). Trimming took 5 bases from V and 3 from J, leaving 17 bases between them. CDR3: CAWGEGGLRYEQYF. DNA of the CDR3: TGTGCCTGGGGAGAGGGAGGACTCCGCTACGAGCAGTACTTC.

The rearrangement links TRBV5-1 to TRBJ2-7; 13 bases are a match to TRBD2. V trimming: 5 bases; J trimming: 5 bases; junction bases outside the gene matches: 13. Germline V gives CDR1 SGHRS, CDR2 YFSETQ. This CDR3 comprises 17 residues. This CDR3 reads CASRRTSGRLTTHEQYF. CDR3 DNA: TGCGCCAGCAGGAGGACTAGCGGGAGACTCACTACCCACGAGCAGTACTTC.

V and J are TRBV11-2 and TRBJ2-3; 12 nucleotides align to TRBD2. Germline V CDR1 and CDR2: SGHAT, FQNNGV. The CDR3 sequence is 17 residues long. V lost 1 base, J lost 4 bases, and 6 bases stayed unmatched. The chain's CDR3 is CASSLGASGRASDTQYF. Written as DNA, the CDR3 is TGTGCCAGCAGCTTAGGGGCTAGCGGGAGGGCATCAGATACGCAGTATTTT.

The V call is TRBV5-1, the J call TRBJ2-7; 9 bases agree with TRBD1. J was trimmed by 4 bases and V by 0 bases; bases with no gene match: 5. CDR1 is SGHRS, CDR2 YFSETQ, per germline. This CDR3 contains 15 residues. For the CDR3, the DNA is TGCGCCAGCAGCTTGGATCCGGGACAGGGATACGAGCAGTACTTC. Translated: CASSLDPGQGYEQYF.

The sample holds one count of this clone. The V and J genes are TRBV25-1 and TRBJ1-1, with unresolved D. The CDR3 is 16 amino acids. The germline V gene has CDR1 MGHDK and CDR2 SYGVNS. The germline V and J ends were trimmed by 8 bases and 3 bases, with 22 bases remaining between them. The CDR3 loop is CASRPSRAEDYTEAFF. The CDR3 coding sequence is TGTGCCAGCCGCCCTTCAAGGGCCGAGGACTACACTGAAGCTTTCTTT.

The gene calls are TRBV12-5 and TRBJ1-5; 7 nucleotides line up with TRBD1. There are 14 residues in the CDR3. The germline V gene has CDR1 LGHNT and CDR2 FRNRAP. V was pared by 5 bases and J by 3 bases, with 4 bases of the junction left unmatched. CDR3 DNA sequence: TGTGCTAGTGGTCCAGGACAGGCCAATCAGCCCCAGCATTTT. Its translation: CASGPGQANQPQHF.

This clone was found a few times. The chain carries TRBV7-9 and TRBJ2-3; D gene uncertain. V was clipped by 5 bases and J by 0 bases, with 3 bases between them. The germline gives CDR1 SEHNR, CDR2 FQNEAQ (reference sequence). The CDR3 has 12 residues. The CDR3 protein is CASSQSTDTQYF. Here the CDR3 DNA reads TGTGCCAGCAGCCAGAGCACAGATACGCAGTATTTT.

J is TRBJ2-2 and V is TRBV7-2; 7 bases are shared with TRBD2. The CDR3 has 15 amino acids. V was clipped by 4 bases and J by 4 bases; unmatched bases: 6. Germline CDR1 reads SGHTA; CDR2 reads FQGNSA. The CDR3 protein is CASSSSGHPTGELFF. The CDR3 region has the DNA TGTGCCAGCAGCTCTAGCGGCCATCCCACCGGGGAGCTGTTTTTT.

The gene calls are TRBV11-2 and TRBJ2-1; TRBD2 is a possible D gene (6 bases). The V gene's germline CDR1 is SGHAT and CDR2 FQNNGV. V shed 4 bases and J shed 7 bases, with 20 bases lying between them. This CDR3 is 16 amino acids long. The CDR3 DNA reads as TGTGCCAGCAGCTCGGGACCGGGACTCACTCAAAATGAGCAGTTCTTC. It yields the protein CASSSGPGLTQNEQFF.

This chain joins TRBV5-1 and TRBJ2-3; 14 bases agree with TRBD2. Trimming took 5 bases from V and 4 from J; bases not matched to a gene: 12. The CDR3 sequence is 18 residues long. CDR1 and CDR2 (germline): SGHRS, YFSETQ. DNA for the CDR3: TGCGCCAGCAGTAATCCGGGACTAGCGGGAGCATTCGCAGATACGCAGTATTTT. Amino acid sequence: CASSNPGLAGAFADTQYF. The variable domain in full, completed from reference TRBV5-1 and TRBJ2-3, reads KAGVTQTPRYLIKTRGQQVTLSCSPISGHRSVSWYQQTPGQGLQFLFEYFSETQRNKGNFPGRFSGRQFSNSRSEMNVSTLELGDSALYLCASSNPGLAGAFADTQYFGPGTRLTVL.

The gene calls are TRBV7-9 and TRBJ1-4, with D unresolved. V lost 5 bases to trimming and J lost 3 bases, with 10 bases between them. This CDR3 is built from 14 residues. Germline CDR1 reads SEHNR; CDR2 reads FQNEAQ (reference sequence). The CDR3 DNA reads TGTGCCAGCAGCCCCACAAGGCCTAATGAAAAACTGTTTTTT. It encodes CASSPTRPNEKLFF.

This chain joins TRBV5-1 and TRBJ2-5; a possible D gene is TRBD2 (6 bases). There are 14 residues in the CDR3. V was trimmed by 0 bases and J by 4 bases, leaving 10 bases between them. The germline V gene encodes CDR1 SGHRS and CDR2 YFSETQ. CDR3 DNA: TGCGCCAGCAGCTTGGCCGTGGGAGGAGAGACCCAGTACTTC. It translates to CASSLAVGGETQYF.

Concerning this clone itself: Other DNA variants within this sample encode the same CDR3. The chain uses TRBV18 and TRBJ2-7; D gene ambiguous. Trimming removed 6 bases at V and 3 bases at J, with 6 bases between. CDR3 length: 11 amino acids. Per the germline V gene, CDR1 is KGHSH and CDR2 is LQKENI. The CDR3: CASSPGYEQYF. The DNA for the CDR3 is TGTGCCAGCTCCCCGGGCTACGAGCAGTACTTC. Full variable domain (missing parts from reference TRBV18 and TRBJ2-7): NAGVMQNPRHLVRRRGQEARLRCSPMKGHSHVYWYRQLPEEGLKFMVYLQKENIIDESGMPKERFSAEFPKEGPSILRIQQVVRGDSAAYFCASSPGYEQYFGPGTRLTVT.

This clone is a singleton in its sample. The chain has TRBV10-1 and TRBJ2-7, with D perhaps matching TRBD1 (6 bases). The ends were cut back, 0 bases at V and 0 bases at J, with 9 bases in the middle. This CDR3 spans 15 amino acids. The germline V gene encodes CDR1 WNHNN and CDR2 SYGVQD (reference sequence). The CDR3 nucleotides are TGCGCCAGCAGTGAGTCGAGGACAGTCTCCTACGAGCAGTACTTC. Amino acids: CASSESRTVSYEQYF.

This clone was detected many times. The chain couples TRBV6-5 to TRBJ1-1; possible D gene TRBD1, 5 bases. V dropped 4 bases and J dropped 5 bases, with 14 bases sitting between them. Looked up from germline, CDR1 is MNHEY and CDR2 is SVGAGI. The CDR3 consists of 14 residues. The CDR3 here is CASSFGTRGTEAFF. For the CDR3, the DNA is TGTGCCAGCAGTTTCGGGACCCGAGGAACTGAAGCTTTCTTT.

To note about this clone: A read error may explain this, as a much larger clone is one base away. This rearrangement joins TRBV4-1 to TRBJ1-4; 7 bases align to TRBD1. Germline-derived CDR1 and CDR2 are MGHRA and YSYEKL. The CDR3 is 17 amino acids. V was pared by 0 bases and J by 10 bases, with 14 bases of the junction left unmatched. The CDR3 sequence is CASSQDRGTGVMGKLFF. Here the CDR3 DNA reads TGCGCCAGCAGCCAAGATAGAGGAACAGGGGTCATGGGAAAACTGTTTTTT.

This sequence joins TRBV10-1 and TRBJ1-1, with TRBD1 as a possible D gene (5 bases). V was clipped by 5 bases and J by 4 bases, with 14 bases between them. The CDR3 is made up of 14 amino acids. The V gene's germline CDR1 is WNHNN and CDR2 SYGVQD (reference sequence). The CDR3: CASSRDPTGTEAFF. Here the CDR3 DNA reads TGCGCCAGCAGTCGGGACCCTACGGGCACTGAAGCTTTCTTT.

The chain carries TRBV7-2 and TRBJ2-3; 9 nucleotides agree with TRBD2. The V gene's germline CDR1 is SGHTA and CDR2 FQGNSA. V lost 3 bases to trimming and J lost 3 bases; unmatched junction nucleotides: 10. CDR3 length: 17 residues. CDR3 bases: TGTGCCAGCAGCTTCGGGGAGCGGGGGGTAATAACAGATACGCAGTATTTT. Translated: CASSFGERGVITDTQYF.

This CDR3 is CASRGLRGNQPQHF. DNA for the CDR3: TGTGCCAGCAGGGGCCTAAGGGGCAATCAGCCCCAGCATTTT. This sequence joins TRBV28 and TRBJ1-5, with D hard to call. The CDR3 spans 14 residues. Trimming left V 6 bases short and J 2 bases short, with 11 bases between. Germline CDR1 is MDHEN and CDR2 is SYDVKM.

In its sample, this clone was seen once. The J gene is TRBJ1-2, the V gene TRBV19; 8 bases match TRBD1. The CDR3 totals 14 residues. Per germline, CDR1 LNHDA and CDR2 SQIVND (reference sequence). The junction had 8 bases not matched to a gene; V was cut back by 7 bases and J by 4 bases. CDR3 in DNA: TGTGCCAGTATCCCTGGGACAGGCATCTATGGCTACACCTTC. It codes for CASIPGTGIYGYTF.

The CDR3 nucleotides read TGTGCCAGCAGTGGGGTCTATAGCAATCAGCCCCAGCATTTT. Amino acids: CASSGVYSNQPQHF. This chain connects TRBV6-1 to TRBJ1-5; the D is unclear. The length of the CDR3 is 14 residues. V was cut by 4 bases and J by 0 bases, with 7 bases left in between. CDR1 is MNHNS and CDR2 is SASEGT in the germline V gene.

Of note for this clone: This same CDR3 is encoded by further DNA sequences in the sample. The rearrangement links TRBV5-1 to TRBJ1-6; maybe TRBD1 (5 bases). Germline CDR1 and CDR2: SGHRS and YFSETQ. With 3 bases removed from V and 5 bases from J, the gap between germline ends came to 9 bases. This CDR3 contains 14 residues. In nucleotides, the CDR3 is TGCGCCAGCAGCTGGGACGGCGATAATTCACCCCTCCACTTT. Residues: CASSWDGDNSPLHF. Full variable domain (missing parts from reference TRBV5-1 and TRBJ1-6): KAGVTQTPRYLIKTRGQQVTLSCSPISGHRSVSWYQQTPGQGLQFLFEYFSETQRNKGNFPGRFSGRQFSNSRSEMNVSTLELGDSALYLCASSWDGDNSPLHFGNGTRLTVT.

The CDR3 nucleotides are TGTGCCAGCAGCTTGACAGGGGGGATAACCTATGGCTACACCTTC. Protein product: CASSLTGGITYGYTF. The J gene is TRBJ1-2, the V gene TRBV7-2; 9 positions match TRBD1. CDR1 is SGHTA, CDR2 FQGNSA, per germline. The CDR3 totals 15 residues. J gave up 4 bases and V 3 bases, and 6 bases lay outside the gene matches.